These 23 T cell receptor beta chains originate from one sample sequenced in a study of CD8+CD57+ T cells in acquired aplastic anemia. Selection for sequencing was limited to patients who had shown CD8+CD57+ cell expansion by flow cytometry. Investigators profiled TCR beta VDJ and CDR3 from genomic DNA template. One entry per CDR3 protein results from TCRdb running MiXCR on the reads. The sample has hundreds of thousands of distinct CDR3 sequences, more than 25% seen once. Material for sequencing was sorted CD4+, CD8+, or CD8+CD57+ T cells (not recorded which) from PBMCs. The receptors derive from a human donor with aplastic anemia.

The gene calls are TRBV10-1 and TRBJ2-5; D gene ambiguous. The CDR3 consists of 14 residues. Trimming took 5 bases from V and 0 from J, leaving 10 bases between them. Per germline, CDR1 WNHNN and CDR2 SYGVQD (reference sequence). The CDR3 here is CASSLGRDQETQYF. As DNA, the CDR3 is TGCGCCAGCAGTTTGGGCCGTGACCAAGAGACCCAGTACTTC.

This clonotype was detected only a few times. V gene TRBV20-1 combines with J gene TRBJ2-5; 7 nucleotides line up with TRBD1. Germline loops: CDR1 DFQATT, CDR2 SNEGSKA (reference sequence). J was trimmed by 2 bases and V by 6 bases; bases with no gene match: 3. The CDR3 is made up of 12 amino acids. CDR3 residues: CSAPGQQETQYF. CDR3 sequence (DNA): TGCAGTGCCCCGGGACAGCAAGAGACCCAGTACTTC.

V and J are TRBV7-9 and TRBJ2-1, with D tentatively TRBD2 (5 bases). This CDR3 contains 12 residues. V was pared by 5 bases and J by 9 bases, with 11 bases between. CDR1 is SEHNR, CDR2 FQNEAQ, per germline (reference sequence). This CDR3 is CASSLGLGEQFF. The CDR3 nucleotides are TGTGCCAGCAGCCTTGGACTTGGTGAGCAGTTCTTC.

Many counts were recorded for this clonotype. The gene calls are TRBV24-1 and TRBJ1-5, with 7 bases matching TRBD1. V lost 4 bases and J lost 3; bases outside the gene matches: 5. Germline V gene data show CDR1 as KGHDR and CDR2 as SFDVKD. The CDR3 has 15 residues. DNA of the CDR3: TGTGCCACCAGTGAAGGACAGGCTGACAATCAGCCCCAGCATTTT. Protein: CATSEGQADNQPQHF.

The chain employs TRBV2 and TRBJ1-5; D may be TRBD1 (6 bases). Trimming removed 2 bases from V and 0 bases from J, with 11 bases in between. This CDR3 spans 16 amino acids. From germline, CDR1 is SNHLY and CDR2 FYNNEI. The CDR3 protein is CASSEPGGLSNQPQHF. The CDR3 nucleotides are TGTGCCAGCAGTGAACCTGGGGGGCTTAGCAATCAGCCCCAGCATTTT.

This clonotype was counted only a few times. The V and J genes are TRBV24-1 and TRBJ2-7; D remains unclear. The CDR3 covers 12 residues. V was pared by 10 bases and J by 1 base, with 10 bases between. Per the germline V gene, CDR1 is KGHDR and CDR2 is SFDVKD. The CDR3 sequence: CATPYKSYEQYV. CDR3 nucleotide sequence: TGTGCCACGCCGTACAAATCCTACGAGCAGTACGTC.

This clonotype was counted only a few times. Here the CDR3 DNA reads TGTGCCAGCAGCTTGCGGGATCGCTACACCTTC. Its protein product is CASSLRDRYTF. The chain employs TRBV9 and TRBJ1-2, with D hard to call. The V end lost 4 bases, the J end lost 9 bases, and 10 bases lay between the germline ends. The CDR3 totals 11 residues. The germline CDR1 and CDR2 sequences are SGDLS and YYNGEE.

V and J are TRBV29-1 and TRBJ2-7; 8 positions match TRBD1. J gave up 1 base and V 7 bases, and 6 bases lay outside the gene matches. CDR1 and CDR2 from the germline V gene are SQVTM and ANQGSEA. CDR3 length equals 13 residues. The CDR3 bases are TGCAGCGCCGGTCGGACAGGGTCCTACGAGCAGTACTTC. Translated, it gives CSAGRTGSYEQYF.

The gene calls are TRBV29-1 and TRBJ2-3; D gene unclear. The CDR3 is made up of 10 amino acids. Looked up from germline, CDR1 is SQVTM and CDR2 is ANQGSEA. Trimming cost V 8 bases and J 6 bases, with 9 bases left between them. This CDR3 reads CSTLTDTQYF. The DNA of the CDR3 is TGCAGCACCCTGACTGATACGCAGTATTTT.

DNA of the CDR3: TGTGCCATCAGTGCCTCTGGGGAGCAGTACTTC. Encoded protein: CAISASGEQYF. The gene calls are TRBV10-3 and TRBJ2-7; D is undetermined. V was pared by 4 bases and J by 7 bases, with 8 bases between. This CDR3 comprises 11 residues. The germline CDR1 and CDR2 sequences are ENHRY and SYGVKD.

Many counts were recorded for this clonotype. Written as DNA, the CDR3 is TGTGCCAGTAGTCCTCCAGGGGGATATGGCTACACCTTC. Amino acid sequence: CASSPPGGYGYTF. The chain is built from TRBV19 and TRBJ1-2; 7 bases map to TRBD1. The V segment lost 5 bases and the J segment 5 bases; nucleotides outside the gene matches: 5. CDR3 length: 13 amino acids. Germline loops: CDR1 LNHDA, CDR2 SQIVND (reference sequence).

Concerning this clonotype itself: This sequence may be a read error, since a much larger clone differs from it by one base. The chain uses TRBV7-2 and TRBJ1-6; D remains unclear. This CDR3 region has 13 residues. Germline CDR1 SGHTA, CDR2 FQGNSA. The V end lost 5 bases, the J end lost 11 bases, and 13 bases lay between the germline ends. CDR3 sequence reads: CASSRNLSPPLHF. In nucleotides, the CDR3 is TGTGCCAGCAGCAGGAACCTTTCTCCACCCCTCCACTTT. The complete variable domain, with remaining parts taken from reference TRBV7-2 and TRBJ1-6, reads GAGVSQSPSNKVTEKGKDVELRCDPISGHTALYWYRQSLGQGLEFLIYFQGNSAPDKSGLPSDRFSAERTGGSVSTLTIQRTQQEDSAVYLCASSRNLSPPLHFGNGTRLTVT.

This clonotype showed up many times. V and J are TRBV7-2 and TRBJ2-7; TRBD1 matches at 7 bases. J was trimmed by 3 bases and V by 5 bases; bases with no gene match: 7. Looked up from germline, CDR1 is SGHTA and CDR2 is FQGNSA. This CDR3 contains 14 residues. The CDR3 region is CASSRPGQNYEQYF. CDR3 bases: TGTGCCAGCAGCAGACCGGGACAGAACTACGAGCAGTACTTC. The variable domain in full, completed from reference TRBV7-2 and TRBJ2-7, reads GAGVSQSPSNKVTEKGKDVELRCDPISGHTALYWYRQSLGQGLEFLIYFQGNSAPDKSGLPSDRFSAERTGGSVSTLTIQRTQQEDSAVYLCASSRPGQNYEQYFGPGTRLTVT.

This clonotype was counted between two and nine times. V and J are TRBV27 and TRBJ2-7; D uncertain. V gave up 0 bases and J gave up 3 bases, with 15 bases separating them. The CDR3 loop spans 16 amino acids. Germline V gene sequence: CDR1 MNHEY, CDR2 SMNVEV (reference sequence). CDR3 bases: TGTGCCAGCAGTTTATCGGCTGGTAGCAGGAACTACGAGCAGTACTTC. The encoded protein is CASSLSAGSRNYEQYF.

This clonotype occurred a few times. The chain is built from TRBV20-1 and TRBJ2-4; D may match TRBD1 or TRBD2 (5 bases each). This CDR3 region has 14 residues. The ends were cut back, 4 bases at V and 5 bases at J, with 15 bases in the middle. Germline V CDR1 and CDR2: DFQATT, SNEGSKA (reference sequence). The CDR3 DNA is TGCAGTGCTACTACGGGACCTCTTCAAAACATTCAGTACTTC. It translates to CSATTGPLQNIQYF.

This clonotype was recorded a few times. The chain uses TRBV7-2 and TRBJ2-2; 8 nucleotides line up with TRBD2. The junction had 8 bases not matched to a gene; V was cut back by 5 bases and J by 6 bases. Germline V lookup: CDR1 SGHTA, CDR2 FQGNSA. The CDR3 consists of 15 residues. CDR3 nucleotide sequence: TGTGCCAGCAGCCCAGGGACTAGTTTCGCCGGGGAGCTGTTTTTT. It yields the protein CASSPGTSFAGELFF.

This clonotype has ten or more counts. J is TRBJ2-5 and V is TRBV20-1, with D uncertain. V was clipped by 1 base and J by 1 base, with 7 bases between them. Per the germline V gene, CDR1 is DFQATT and CDR2 is SNEGSKA (reference sequence). The CDR3 extends over 13 amino acids. CDR3 nucleotide sequence: TGCAGTGCTAGAGTTGGGTCCCAAGAGACCCAGTACTTC. Translation gives CSARVGSQETQYF.

The sample holds a few counts of this clonotype. V gene TRBV19 combines with J gene TRBJ2-6, with 10 bases lining up with TRBD2. The CDR3 has 17 amino acids. Germline CDR1 LNHDA, CDR2 SQIVND (reference sequence). Germline trimming cut 6 bases from V and 0 bases from J; bases unmatched to any gene: 5. CDR3 DNA: TGTGCCAGTAGCGTACTAGCGGGGTTCTCTGGGGCCAACGTCCTGACTTTC. As protein: CASSVLAGFSGANVLTF.

J is TRBJ2-3 and V is TRBV19, with 12 bases identical to TRBD2. This CDR3 has 14 amino acids. V was clipped by 5 bases and J by 7 bases; unmatched bases: 4. Germline V CDR1 and CDR2: LNHDA, SQIVND (reference sequence). CDR3 in amino acids: CASSLAGGPYTQYF. The CDR3 coding sequence is TGTGCCAGTAGTCTAGCGGGAGGGCCGTATACGCAGTATTTT.

This clonotype was detected only a few times. V is TRBV25-1 and J is TRBJ1-2, with D possibly being TRBD1 (6 bases). Germline V CDR1 and CDR2: MGHDK, SYGVNS. V lost 6 bases and J 5 bases, leaving 22 bases between the germline ends. The CDR3 is made up of 16 amino acids. The DNA of the CDR3 is TGTGCCAGCAGCCAACGAGGGGGACGCGCGTCTTATGGCTACACCTTC. Protein: CASSQRGGRASYGYTF.

This clonotype was counted only a few times. V and J are TRBV25-1 and TRBJ2-3; D unclear. V was pared by 7 bases and J by 2 bases, with 7 bases between. This CDR3 comprises 12 residues. Germline V gene lookup returns CDR1 MGHDK and CDR2 SYGVNS. CDR3 in amino acids: CASNQNTDTQYF. In nucleotides, the CDR3 is TGTGCCAGCAACCAAAACACAGATACGCAGTATTTT.

This clonotype was recorded only once. The V gene is TRBV14, the J gene TRBJ1-6; the D is unclear. Per germline, CDR1 SGHDN and CDR2 FVKESK. This CDR3 has 14 amino acids. The ends were cut back, 6 bases at V and 8 bases at J, with 14 bases in the middle. The CDR3 protein is CASSHTGFDSPLHF. The CDR3 DNA sequence: TGTGCCAGCAGTCACACGGGTTTTGATTCACCCCTCCACTTT.

V is TRBV20-1 and J is TRBJ1-1; D might be TRBD1 (5 bases). The V end was cut by 3 bases, the J end by 4 bases, with 18 bases between. Germline CDR1 is DFQATT and CDR2 is SNEGSKA (reference sequence). This CDR3 has 15 residues. The CDR3 here is CSASMVGKGSTEAFF. The DNA of the CDR3 is TGCAGTGCTAGTATGGTCGGGAAGGGGAGCACTGAAGCTTTCTTT.